This TCR beta chain was sequenced during a study of T cells in Graves' hyperthyroidism and ophthalmopathy. The V and J ends lost 0 bases and 5 bases respectively, with 32 bases between them. CDR3 size: 21 residues. CDR1 is MNHGY and CDR2 is SAAAGT in the germline V gene. RNA transcripts served as the template for amplifying TCR beta CDR3 regions. Primed by the HTBI set, a first-round RT-PCR was run on the TCR CDR3. A single record per CDR3 protein comes from TCRdb applying MiXCR to the multiplex PCR reads. The sample holds around 450,000 distinct CDR3 sequences; roughly an eighth are singletons and the top ten take approximately 5.3%.

V is TRBV6-8 and J is TRBJ2-7; D perhaps matches TRBD2 (5 bases). This sequence originates from a woman aged 18-29 years with Graves' hyperthyroidism. The specimen sequenced was blood. The CDR3 spells CASSYSIAPLEWTGNFHEQYF. In nucleotides, the CDR3 is TGTGCCAGCAGTTACTCGATTGCGCCCCTCGAATGGACGGGAAATTTTCACGAGCAGTACTTC.